These 14 T cell receptor beta chains came from one sample sequenced in a study of blood T cell repertoires in COVID-19. Generated by immunoSEQ multiplex PCR, the TCRdb table keeps only in-frame clones and is missing some. The table has about 150,000 clones, about four fifths seen once. The sequenced material came from peripheral blood. The receptors derive from a woman aged 55 to 70 with acute or convalescent COVID-19.

The gene calls are TRBV9 and TRBJ2-1; 7 nucleotides match TRBD1. The germline gives CDR1 SGDLS, CDR2 YYNGEE. CDR3 size: 16 residues. V lost 3 bases, J lost 0 bases, and 6 bases stayed unmatched. The CDR3 nucleotides read TGTGCCAGCAGCGGAGGACAGGCTTACTCCTACAATGAGCAGTTCTTC. It translates to CASSGGQAYSYNEQFF.

The V call is TRBV3-1 (or the pseudogene TRBV3-2), the J call TRBJ1-3, with D possibly being TRBD1 (6 bases). The V and J ends lost 8 bases and 4 bases respectively, with 12 bases between them. Germline assignment: CDR1 LGHDT and CDR2 YNNKEL (reference sequence). This CDR3 has 13 residues. The CDR3 region is CASAETGGNTIYF. The CDR3 nucleotides are TGTGCCAGCGCCGAAACAGGGGGAAACACCATATATTTT.

The rearrangement uses TRBV18 and TRBJ2-2, with TRBD1 identical over 7 bases. Germline CDR1 and CDR2: KGHSH and LQKENI. CDR3 length: 16 residues. V lost 3 bases to trimming and J lost 4 bases; unmatched junction nucleotides: 8. In DNA form, the CDR3 reads TGTGCCAGCTCACCTACAGGGGTCCCCCCCACCGGGGAGCTGTTTTTT. This codes for CASSPTGVPPTGELFF.

The chain recombines TRBV27 with TRBJ1-4; 7 nucleotides align to TRBD1. CDR3 length equals 15 residues. Germline V CDR1 and CDR2: MNHEY, SMNVEV (reference sequence). V lost 4 bases and J lost 10; bases outside the gene matches: 12. CDR3 amino acids: CASSSSEGALGKLFF. The DNA of the CDR3 is TGTGCCAGCAGTTCCTCGGAGGGGGCGCTGGGAAAACTGTTTTTT.

This clone is a singleton in its sample. The V call is TRBV5-4, the J call TRBJ1-1; the match to TRBD1 covers 9 bases. Germline CDR1 reads SGHNT; CDR2 reads YYREEE (reference sequence). The CDR3 is made up of 15 amino acids. The junction had 12 bases not matched to a gene; V was cut back by 2 bases and J by 10 bases. The CDR3 DNA sequence: TGTGCCAGCAGCTTTGGAGGGCCCGGGACAGGGAGAGCTTTCTTT. The encoded protein is CASSFGGPGTGRAFF.

This chain connects TRBV11-3 to TRBJ1-1, with 11 bases fitting TRBD1. The CDR3 sequence is 13 residues long. The ends lost 5 bases at V and 8 bases at J; junction bases unmatched: 4. Germline CDR1 is SGHNT and CDR2 is YENEEA. This CDR3 is CASSPDRGREAFF. The CDR3, as DNA: TGTGCCAGCAGCCCGGACAGGGGGCGGGAAGCTTTCTTT. Full variable domain (missing parts from reference TRBV11-3 and TRBJ1-1): EAGVVQSPRYKIIEKKQPVAFWCNPISGHNTLYWYLQNLGQGPELLIRYENEEAVDDSQLPKDRFSAERLKGVDSTLKIQPAELGDSAVYLCASSPDRGREAFFGQGTRLTVV.

This chain connects TRBV18 to TRBJ2-1; TRBD2 matches 7 bases. V shed 6 bases and J 6 bases; nucleotides not matched to a gene: 11. Germline values: CDR1 KGHSH, CDR2 LQKENI. CDR3 size: 15 residues. The CDR3 DNA reads TGTGCCAGCTCGCACGGGACTACGGGCCGCAATGAGCAGTTCTTC. Protein sequence: CASSHGTTGRNEQFF.

The V gene is TRBV19, the J gene TRBJ1-1, with 8 bases fitting TRBD1. This CDR3 has 14 residues. With 4 bases clipped from V and 6 bases from J, the junction kept 7 bases outside the gene matches. CDR1 is LNHDA and CDR2 is SQIVND in the germline V gene (reference sequence). The CDR3 is CASSTRTGNPEAFF. DNA for the CDR3: TGTGCCAGTAGTACGAGGACAGGGAATCCTGAAGCTTTCTTT.

This clone was detected only a few times. The chain joins TRBV15 to TRBJ1-5; D perhaps matches TRBD1 (6 bases). The CDR3 is made up of 14 amino acids. V lost 5 bases to trimming and J lost 2 bases, with 10 bases between them. Germline V gene sequence: CDR1 LNHNV, CDR2 YYDKDF (reference sequence). This chain's CDR3 is CATSAQGGNQPQHF. Here the CDR3 DNA reads TGTGCCACCAGCGCACAGGGAGGCAATCAGCCCCAGCATTTT.

The chain recombines TRBV7-7 with TRBJ2-5; 8 nucleotides align to TRBD1. CDR3 length equals 15 residues. V trimming: 5 bases; J trimming: 1 base; junction bases outside the gene matches: 6. In germline, CDR1 is SSHAT, CDR2 FNYEAQ (reference sequence). This CDR3 reads CASSETQGAQETQYF. CDR3 DNA: TGTGCCAGCAGCGAGACCCAGGGGGCCCAAGAGACCCAGTACTTC.

The chain joins TRBV5-6 to TRBJ2-1, with 13 bases matching TRBD2. The germline CDR1 and CDR2 sequences are SGHDT and YYEEEE. Trimming cost V 0 bases and J 2 bases; bases outside gene matches: 5. The CDR3 sequence is 18 residues long. This chain's CDR3 is CASSLGLAGGGTYNEQFF. Here the CDR3 DNA reads TGTGCCAGCAGCTTGGGACTAGCGGGGGGAGGCACCTACAATGAGCAGTTCTTC.

The chain joins TRBV7-9 to TRBJ2-4, with TRBD1 identical over 7 bases. In germline, CDR1 is SEHNR, CDR2 FQNEAQ (reference sequence). This CDR3 spans 15 amino acids. V gave up 4 bases and J gave up 8 bases; unmatched junction bases: 11. CDR3 sequence reads: CASSSYNDRADIQYF. The CDR3 nucleotides are TGTGCCAGCAGCTCGTACAACGACAGGGCTGACATTCAGTACTTC. Drawing the rest from reference TRBV7-9 and TRBJ2-4, the complete variable domain is DTGVSQNPRHKITKRGQNVTFRCDPISEHNRLYWYRQTLGQGPEFLTYFQNEAQLEKSRLLSDRFSAERPKGSFSTLEIQRTEQGDSAMYLCASSSYNDRADIQYFGAGTRLSVL.

The chain carries TRBV5-8 and TRBJ1-4; 8 bases are a match to TRBD1. There are 15 residues in the CDR3. Germline values: CDR1 SGHTS, CDR2 YDEGEE. V lost 0 bases and J lost 7; bases outside the gene matches: 5. The CDR3 spells CASSLGGTGREKLFF. CDR3 coding DNA: TGTGCCAGCAGCTTGGGGGGGACAGGTCGTGAAAAACTGTTTTTT.

DNA for the CDR3: TGCGCCAGCAGCCTCCAGGGGGTCTACGAGCAGTACTTC. Translated: CASSLQGVYEQYF. The V call is TRBV5-1, the J call TRBJ2-7; 7 bases align to TRBD1. Germline CDR1 reads SGHRS; CDR2 reads YFSETQ. V lost 4 bases, J lost 3 bases, and 4 bases stayed unmatched. This CDR3 is built from 13 residues.